The T cell receptor (beta chain) described here comes from a study of OX40 agonist ivuxolimab in advanced cancers. Some clones are missing from TCRdb's copy, which holds only in-frame ones; the method was immunoSEQ multiplex PCR. This table holds 70,000 or so clones, approximately 81% found once. This sequence was found in an adult with an advanced solid tumor such as melanoma, head and neck, liver or kidney cancer. This specimen was CD4+ or CD8+ T cells sorted from blood, taken in a trial of the OX40 agonist ivuxolimab.

This chain's CDR3 is CASTPQEGWGPYTF. CDR3 nucleotide sequence: TGTGCCAGCACGCCCCAGGAGGGGTGGGGACCGTACACCTTC. This chain joins TRBV6-1 and TRBJ1-2; D possibly corresponds to TRBD1 (5 bases). CDR3 size: 14 residues. CDR1 is MNHNS, CDR2 SASEGT, per germline. Trimming removed 7 bases at V and 11 bases at J, with 23 bases between.